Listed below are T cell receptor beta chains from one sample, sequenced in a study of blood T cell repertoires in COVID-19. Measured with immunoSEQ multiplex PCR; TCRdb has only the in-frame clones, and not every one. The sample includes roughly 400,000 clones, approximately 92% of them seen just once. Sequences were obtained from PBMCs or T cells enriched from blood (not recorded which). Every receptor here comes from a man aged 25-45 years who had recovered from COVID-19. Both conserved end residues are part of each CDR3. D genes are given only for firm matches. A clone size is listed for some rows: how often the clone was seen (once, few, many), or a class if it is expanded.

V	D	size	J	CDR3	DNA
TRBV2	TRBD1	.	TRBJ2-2	CASRETGGVSTGELFF	TGTGCCAGCAGGGAAACAGGGGGCGTGAGCACCGGGGAGCTGTTTTTT
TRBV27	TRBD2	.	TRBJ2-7	CASSLSPGGGRAYEQYF	TGTGCCAGCAGTTTATCGCCGGGGGGCGGGAGGGCCTACGAGCAGTACTTC
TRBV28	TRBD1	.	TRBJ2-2	CASWGQMFEGELFF	TGTGCCAGCTGGGGACAGATGTTCGAAGGGGAGCTGTTTTTT
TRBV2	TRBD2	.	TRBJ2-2	CASSILAVNTGELFF	TGTGCCAGCAGTATCCTAGCGGTGAACACCGGGGAGCTGTTTTTT
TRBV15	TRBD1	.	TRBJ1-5	CATSTTGGSVGPQHF	TGTGCCACCAGCACGACAGGGGGCTCGGTTGGGCCCCAGCATTTT
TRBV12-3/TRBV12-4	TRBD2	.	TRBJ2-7	CASSWTSGYEQYF	TGTGCCAGCAGTTGGACTAGCGGGTACGAGCAGTACTTC
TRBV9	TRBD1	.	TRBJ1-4	CASSVGTGLMEKLFF	TGTGCCAGCAGCGTCGGGACAGGGCTGATGGAAAAACTGTTTTTT
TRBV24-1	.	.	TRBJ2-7	CATSATGGSNYEQYF	TGTGCCACCAGCGCCACGGGCGGGTCGAACTACGAGCAGTACTTC
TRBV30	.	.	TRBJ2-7	CAWAKGVVLKEQYF	TGTGCCTGGGCCAAGGGGGTCGTTCTCAAAGAGCAGTACTTC
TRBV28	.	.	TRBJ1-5	CASSLRGGAYGKGNQPQHF	TGTGCCAGCAGTCTTCGGGGCGGGGCTTACGGGAAGGGCAATCAGCCCCAGCATTTT
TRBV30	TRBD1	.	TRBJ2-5	CAWSNRGSETQYF	TGTGCCTGGAGCAACAGGGGATCAGAGACCCAGTACTTC
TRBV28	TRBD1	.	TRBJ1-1	CASRHDRGTEAFF	TGTGCCAGCAGACACGACAGGGGCACTGAAGCTTTCTTT
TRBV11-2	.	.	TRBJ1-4	CASSPQESNEKLFF	TGTGCCAGCAGCCCGCAGGAATCTAATGAAAAACTGTTTTTT
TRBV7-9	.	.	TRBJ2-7	CASSLNNRVKQYF	TGTGCCAGCAGCCTAAACAACAGGGTTAAGCAGTACTTC
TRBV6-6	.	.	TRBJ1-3	CASSYPNSGNTIYF	TGTGCCAGCAGTTACCCCAACTCTGGAAACACCATATATTTT
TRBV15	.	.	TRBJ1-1	CATSRDLKFSEAFF	TGTGCCACCAGCAGAGATCTAAAGTTTTCTGAAGCTTTCTTT
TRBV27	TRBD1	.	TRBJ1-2	CASSLAGTGGGYTF	TGTGCCAGCAGTTTAGCCGGGACAGGGGGTGGCTACACCTTC
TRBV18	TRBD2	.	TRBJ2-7	CASSPLTSGESSYEQYF	TGTGCCAGCTCACCTTTAACTAGCGGCGAAAGCTCCTACGAGCAGTACTTC
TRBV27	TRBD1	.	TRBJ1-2	CASSRNVMAGQGWGYTF	TGTGCCAGCAGCCGAAATGTGATGGCGGGACAGGGCTGGGGCTACACCTTC
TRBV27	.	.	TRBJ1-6	CASSSLGGSYNSPLHF	TGTGCCAGCAGTTCACTGGGGGGGTCCTATAATTCACCCCTCCACTTT
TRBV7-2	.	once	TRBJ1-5	CASSLFGYAGSNQPQHF	TGTGCCAGCAGCTTATTTGGCTACGCGGGGAGCAATCAGCCCCAGCATTTT
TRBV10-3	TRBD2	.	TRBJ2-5	CAISDLGSSGTKETQYF	TGTGCCATCAGTGATCTCGGGTCTAGCGGGACGAAAGAGACCCAGTACTTC
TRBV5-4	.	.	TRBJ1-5	CATSQGSSNQPQHF	TGTGCCACTTCACAGGGTAGTAGCAATCAGCCCCAGCATTTT
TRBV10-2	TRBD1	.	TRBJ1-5	CASSGQGVPNQPQHF	TGCGCCAGCAGTGGGCAGGGGGTCCCGAATCAGCCCCAGCATTTT
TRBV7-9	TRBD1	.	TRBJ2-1	CASSKGQGHEQFF	TGTGCCAGCAGCAAAGGACAGGGACATGAGCAGTTCTTC
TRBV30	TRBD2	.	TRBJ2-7	CAWSQGLAGVPHEQYF	TGTGCCTGGAGTCAGGGGCTAGCGGGAGTTCCCCACGAGCAGTACTTC